This entry lists 15 T cell receptor beta chains sequenced from one sample in a study of blood T cell repertoires in COVID-19. Generated by immunoSEQ multiplex PCR, the TCRdb table keeps only in-frame clones and is missing some. The data hold around 100,000 clones, with approximately 69% observed a single time. The sample was peripheral blood. Receptors were obtained from a man older than 75 with acute or convalescent COVID-19.

The chain joins TRBV5-6 to TRBJ2-1; perhaps TRBD2 as D (6 bases). From germline, CDR1 is SGHDT and CDR2 YYEEEE. The CDR3 has 15 residues. V gave up 4 bases and J gave up 7 bases, with 18 bases separating them. In DNA, the CDR3 is TGTGCCAGCAGCGACGCCGGGACTCCCTGGAATGAGCAGTTCTTC. It specifies CASSDAGTPWNEQFF.

The J gene is TRBJ1-2, the V gene TRBV6-5; weak D call: TRBD1 (5 bases). The CDR3 is 13 amino acids. V was shortened by 7 bases and J by 5 bases, with 14 bases between the two germline ends. CDR1 is MNHEY, CDR2 SVGAGI, per germline. The CDR3 sequence: CASKIAGPYGYTF. CDR3 nucleotide sequence: TGTGCCAGCAAGATAGCAGGGCCATATGGCTACACCTTC.

Only a few counts were recorded for this clone. The rearrangement uses TRBV27 and TRBJ2-7; D may be TRBD1 (6 bases). This CDR3 is built from 14 residues. Germline assignment: CDR1 MNHEY and CDR2 SMNVEV (reference sequence). Trimming pared 5 bases from V and 2 bases from J, leaving 13 bases between. The CDR3 spells CASSVSRGPYEQYF. The DNA of the CDR3 is TGTGCCAGCAGTGTCTCCAGGGGCCCCTACGAGCAGTACTTC.

The chain uses TRBV5-6 and TRBJ2-1; D is possibly TRBD2 (5 bases). This CDR3 has 15 residues. Trimming cost V 4 bases and J 0 bases, with 11 bases left between them. CDR1 SGHDT and CDR2 YYEEEE come from the germline V gene. CDR3 protein: CASSRRVGSYNEQFF. CDR3 nucleotide sequence: TGTGCCAGCAGCCGGCGGGTGGGCTCCTACAATGAGCAGTTCTTC.

The V and J genes are TRBV11-2 and TRBJ2-1; no clear D gene. Deletions cut 5 bases from V and 5 bases from J, with 4 bases between. The CDR3 sequence is 11 residues long. Germline V lookup: CDR1 SGHAT, CDR2 FQNNGV. DNA for the CDR3: TGTGCCAGCAGCCTAAACAATGAGCAGTTCTTC. It yields the protein CASSLNNEQFF.

The chain carries TRBV28 and TRBJ1-4, with 7 bases aligning to TRBD1. The CDR3 spans 16 residues. Germline loops: CDR1 MDHEN, CDR2 SYDVKM. Germline trimming cut 5 bases from V and 5 bases from J; bases unmatched to any gene: 11. CDR3: CASSVGFGTENEKLFF. The CDR3, as DNA: TGTGCCAGCAGTGTAGGCTTCGGGACAGAAAATGAAAAACTGTTTTTT.

The chain employs TRBV12-3 or TRBV12-4 and TRBJ2-1; D is unresolved. The CDR3 is 13 residues long. The ends were cut back, 1 base at V and 14 bases at J, with 15 bases in the middle. CDR3 region: CASSLEVADWKFF. In nucleotides, the CDR3 is TGTGCCAGCAGTTTAGAGGTTGCGGATTGGAAGTTCTTC.

The chain couples TRBV29-1 to TRBJ1-1; TRBD1 might be the D (6 bases). The ends were cut back, 7 bases at V and 1 base at J, with 16 bases in the middle. The CDR3 extends over 14 amino acids. Germline lookup yields CDR1 SQVTM and CDR2 ANQGSEA. CDR3 sequence reads: CSGVAGQPNTEAFF. CDR3 coding DNA: TGCAGCGGCGTTGCCGGACAGCCGAACACTGAAGCTTTCTTT.

The genes are TRBV6-2 or TRBV6-3 and TRBJ1-5; D gene ambiguous. The CDR3 has 14 residues. Trimming stripped 2 bases from V and 5 bases from J, with 10 bases between. Germline loops: CDR1 MNHEY, CDR2 SVGEGT. The CDR3 DNA sequence: TGTGCCAGCAGTTACATACTAGGAGATCAGCCCCAGCATTTT. As protein: CASSYILGDQPQHF.

This chain joins TRBV5-1 and TRBJ1-1; D is unclear. Between the trimmed V and J ends, which lost 0 bases and 3 bases, there was a span of 6 bases. The CDR3 length is 13 residues. The germline V gene has CDR1 SGHRS and CDR2 YFSETQ. The CDR3 DNA is TGCGCCAGCAGCTTGGGGGAGGACACTGAAGCTTTCTTT. This gives the protein CASSLGEDTEAFF.

This sequence joins TRBV4-3 and TRBJ1-1, with D possibly TRBD1 on 6 matching bases. Trimming left V 6 bases short and J 1 base short, with 9 bases between. The germline gives CDR1 LGHNA, CDR2 YSLEER. The length of the CDR3 is 13 residues. The CDR3 spells CASRDRQNTEAFF. The CDR3 bases are TGCGCCAGCAGGGACAGACAGAACACTGAAGCTTTCTTT.

The V gene is TRBV11-3, the J gene TRBJ2-3; D gene uncertain. This CDR3 region has 12 residues. V was clipped by 5 bases and J by 4 bases, with 7 bases between them. Germline V gene data show CDR1 as SGHNT and CDR2 as YENEEA. In DNA, the CDR3 is TGTGCCAGCAGCCCCGAGTCAGATACGCAGTATTTT. Its translation: CASSPESDTQYF.

V and J are TRBV9 and TRBJ2-5; D perhaps matches TRBD2 (6 bases). There are 17 residues in the CDR3. Germline V gives CDR1 SGDLS, CDR2 YYNGEE. The V and J ends lost 0 bases and 2 bases respectively, with 17 bases between them. The CDR3 DNA is TGTGCCAGCAGCGTAGGGGACTCCTCCTGGAGGCAAGAGACCCAGTACTTC. Residues: CASSVGDSSWRQETQYF.

This clone was seen more than once but under ten times. This sequence joins TRBV20-1 and TRBJ2-1; the D gene is possibly TRBD2 (6 bases). Germline V gene lookup returns CDR1 DFQATT and CDR2 SNEGSKA (reference sequence). This CDR3 is built from 13 residues. Trimming pared 3 bases from V and 8 bases from J, leaving 14 bases between. The CDR3 DNA reads as TGCAGTGCTAGTCTCACTAGCTTTGATGAGCAGTTCTTC. The encoded protein is CSASLTSFDEQFF.

This chain connects TRBV15 to TRBJ1-4; 7 bases are shared with TRBD1. The CDR3 loop spans 15 amino acids. Per the germline V gene, CDR1 is LNHNV and CDR2 is YYDKDF (reference sequence). Trimming took 3 bases from V and 5 from J; bases not matched to a gene: 6. The CDR3 loop is CATSSDRVANEKLFF. Written as DNA, the CDR3 is TGTGCCACCAGCAGCGACAGGGTTGCGAATGAAAAACTGTTTTTT.